This record covers a single T cell receptor (beta chain). Its antigen is undetermined. A second about 7 to 11 cycle PCR used barcoded and J-beta primers. TCRdb used MiXCR to reprocess the 5' RACE reads, holding one entry per CDR3 protein. This table holds 1 million or so distinct CDR3 sequences, over 35% found once. The data stem from a study of blood T cells in healthy people across ages. J was trimmed by 5 bases and V by 5 bases; bases with no gene match: 9. CDR3 length: 17 amino acids. The germline CDR1 and CDR2 sequences are MNHNY and SVGAGI (reference sequence). Study results and caveats: A strong correlation was found between TCR beta diversity and the percentage of naive T cells. Changes seen in expanded clonotypes were possibly confounded by donor CMV status left unknown.

Sequenced material: blood. The sequence was collected from a woman aged 55 to 70 in good health. This sequence joins TRBV6-6 and TRBJ2-3, with 14 bases matching TRBD2. The CDR3 reads CASSPGTSGSILDTQYF. The CDR3 DNA is TGTGCCAGCAGTCCGGGGACTAGCGGGAGTATATTAGATACGCAGTATTTT.